One sample yielded the 3 T cell receptor beta chains listed below, sequenced in a study of blood T cell repertoires in COVID-19. The assay was immunoSEQ multiplex PCR, and TCRdb's table has in-frame clones only and misses some. This table has 200,000 or so clones, 80% to 90% appearing once. The sequenced material came from PBMCs or T cells enriched from blood (not recorded which). The receptors here all came from a woman between 40 and 50 years old with acute COVID-19.

The J gene is TRBJ2-3, the V gene TRBV27; TRBD1 matches at 10 bases. The CDR3 sequence is 17 residues long. Germline lookup yields CDR1 MNHEY and CDR2 SMNVEV (reference sequence). The V and J ends lost 4 bases and 3 bases, in that order; junction bases with no gene match: 10. The CDR3 spells CASSSRDRGFRTDTQYF. The CDR3, as DNA: TGTGCCAGCAGTTCCCGGGACAGGGGTTTTAGAACAGATACGCAGTATTTT.

The chain employs TRBV29-1 and TRBJ1-2; 7 bases align to TRBD1. J lost 0 bases, V lost 3 bases, and 4 bases had no gene match. Germline CDR1 and CDR2: SQVTM and ANQGSEA. The length of the CDR3 is 14 residues. The CDR3 DNA reads as TGCAGCGTTGACAAGGACAGGACTAACTATGGCTACACCTTC. Protein: CSVDKDRTNYGYTF.

The rearrangement joins TRBV7-2 to TRBJ2-7; D is perhaps TRBD2 (6 bases). Germline CDR1 SGHTA, CDR2 FQGNSA. The CDR3 runs 15 residues. V shed 2 bases and J shed 0 bases, with 11 bases lying between them. Written as DNA, the CDR3 is TGTGCCAGCAGCTTAAGCGGACTACTCTCCTACGAGCAGTACTTC. It yields the protein CASSLSGLLSYEQYF.